Following are 23 T cell receptor beta chains from one sample sequenced in a study of radiotherapy plus CTLA-4 blockade in lung cancer. TCRdb keeps only in-frame clones here, not all; method: immunoSEQ multiplex PCR. The sample lists about 84,000 clones; more than 70% were seen once. This material consisted of peripheral blood, taken from a patient treated with radiotherapy plus ipilimumab. The receptors were sampled from a human donor with non-small cell lung cancer that progressed on radiotherapy plus ipilimumab.

CDR3 nucleotides: TGTGCCATCGGGGCCATTTCTTACAATGAGCAGTTCTTC. Translation gives CAIGAISYNEQFF. This chain links TRBV10-3 with TRBJ2-1, with D tentatively TRBD1 (5 bases). CDR3 length: 13 amino acids. V gave up 8 bases and J gave up 4 bases, with 12 bases separating them. The V gene's germline CDR1 is ENHRY and CDR2 SYGVKD.

This clone has at least ten counts. This chain uses TRBV4-1 with TRBJ2-7, with a possible D match to TRBD2 (6 bases). Germline CDR1 MGHRA, CDR2 YSYEKL. This CDR3 has 15 amino acids. V was clipped by 2 bases and J by 3 bases, with 14 bases between them. Written as DNA, the CDR3 is TGCGCCAGCAGCCAATTTCACGGGAGAGGCTACGAGCAGTACTTC. Protein product: CASSQFHGRGYEQYF.

The chain couples TRBV30 to TRBJ2-3; 11 nucleotides agree with TRBD1. Germline V gene sequence: CDR1 GTSNPN, CDR2 SVGIG (reference sequence). V lost 3 bases, J lost 8 bases, and 7 bases stayed unmatched. This CDR3 has 14 residues. The CDR3 protein is CAWRGQGGVSTQYF. DNA for the CDR3: TGTGCCTGGAGGGGACAGGGGGGAGTTAGTACGCAGTATTTT.

This clone was observed a few times. The rearrangement links TRBV6-6 to TRBJ1-5, with 8 bases fitting TRBD1. Germline loops: CDR1 MNHNY, CDR2 SVGAGI (reference sequence). The junction had 7 bases not matched to a gene; V was cut back by 6 bases and J by 6 bases. CDR3 length equals 14 residues. This CDR3 reads CASRQQGVGQPQHF. The CDR3 DNA sequence: TGTGCCAGCAGACAACAGGGGGTAGGTCAGCCCCAGCATTTT.

This clone was detected only a few times. This chain links TRBV19 with TRBJ1-6; D is unclear. In germline, CDR1 is LNHDA, CDR2 SQIVND (reference sequence). The CDR3 spans 15 residues. Trimming cost V 5 bases and J 9 bases, with 17 bases left between them. DNA of the CDR3: TGTGCCAGTAGTCCATCAGAATTCGGGCTTTCACCCCTCCACTTT. Protein product: CASSPSEFGLSPLHF.

This clone was observed once. The chain uses TRBV5-5 and TRBJ1-6, with D perhaps TRBD1 (5 bases). The CDR3 is made up of 15 amino acids. Germline V lookup: CDR1 SGHKS, CDR2 YYEKEE (reference sequence). V was clipped by 5 bases and J by 4 bases, with 13 bases between them. The CDR3 region is CASRGTPPYNSPLHF. In DNA form, the CDR3 reads TGTGCCAGCAGGGGGACGCCGCCGTATAATTCACCCCTCCACTTT.

The chain recombines TRBV28 with TRBJ2-2; D is unresolved. Germline loops: CDR1 MDHEN, CDR2 SYDVKM. V dropped 2 bases and J dropped 0 bases, with 13 bases sitting between them. This CDR3 is 17 amino acids long. CDR3 loop: CASSLLGITSNTGELFF. The CDR3 region has the DNA TGTGCCAGCAGTTTACTGGGCATTACCTCGAACACCGGGGAGCTGTTTTTT.

The V gene is TRBV30, the J gene TRBJ2-1, with D uncertain. V was trimmed by 0 bases and J by 5 bases, leaving 5 bases between them. This CDR3 is built from 12 residues. CDR1 is GTSNPN and CDR2 is SVGIG in the germline V gene (reference sequence). CDR3: CAWSVRNNEQFF. CDR3 in DNA: TGTGCCTGGAGTGTCCGGAACAATGAGCAGTTCTTC.

This clone was counted between two and nine times. The chain employs TRBV9 and TRBJ2-3; the D gene is possibly TRBD2 (6 bases). Germline CDR1 and CDR2: SGDLS and YYNGEE. CDR3 size: 13 residues. V was cut by 3 bases and J by 1 base, with 6 bases left in between. The CDR3 DNA reads as TGTGCCAGCAGCGCGGGGGGCACAGATACGCAGTATTTT. Protein product: CASSAGGTDTQYF.

V is TRBV4-1 and J is TRBJ2-2, with TRBD2 matching over 13 bases. The CDR3 totals 15 residues. The V gene's germline CDR1 is MGHRA and CDR2 YSYEKL. V trimming: 6 bases; J trimming: 6 bases; junction bases outside the gene matches: 4. Written as DNA, the CDR3 is TGCGCCAGCAGGCGGACTAGCGGGAGCTCCGGGGAGCTGTTTTTT. Its protein is CASRRTSGSSGELFF.

CDR3 bases: TGTGCCAGCAGCTTAGGGGGACTAGGTCCCTCGAGAGAGACCCAGTACTTC. Protein: CASSLGGLGPSRETQYF. The chain couples TRBV7-6 to TRBJ2-5, with 8 positions matching TRBD2. With 1 base clipped from V and 4 bases from J, the junction kept 11 bases outside the gene matches. CDR1 is SGHVS, CDR2 FNYEAQ, per germline. The CDR3 has 17 amino acids.

The sample holds one count of this clone. The chain has TRBV6-1 and TRBJ1-6, with TRBD1 as a possible D gene (5 bases). Per the germline V gene, CDR1 is MNHNS and CDR2 is SASEGT. CDR3 length: 14 residues. V lost 0 bases and J lost 9, with 9 bases in between. The CDR3: CASSEAGGPSPLHF. For the CDR3, the DNA is TGTGCCAGCAGTGAAGCGGGGGGTCCTTCACCCCTCCACTTT.

The rearrangement joins TRBV27 to TRBJ2-1; D is perhaps TRBD1 (7 bases). Trimming took 4 bases from V and 6 from J, leaving 13 bases between them. CDR1 MNHEY and CDR2 SMNVEV come from the germline V gene (reference sequence). The CDR3 totals 14 residues. As DNA, the CDR3 is TGTGCCAGCAGTTCCCGACAGGGAGGCAATGAGCAGTTCTTC. This sequence encodes CASSSRQGGNEQFF.

This rearrangement joins TRBV6-5 to TRBJ1-5; no firm D call. The CDR3 totals 14 residues. Per germline, CDR1 MNHEY and CDR2 SVGAGI. V was cut by 6 bases and J by 3 bases, with 12 bases left in between. CDR3 sequence (DNA): TGTGCCAGCAGCTACGGTGGGTACAATCAGCCCCAGCATTTT. Its translation is CASSYGGYNQPQHF.

The V gene is TRBV5-1, the J gene TRBJ2-7, with D perhaps matching TRBD1 (6 bases). This CDR3 is built from 13 residues. The ends were cut back, 8 bases at V and 0 bases at J, with 12 bases in the middle. CDR1 is SGHRS and CDR2 is YFSETQ in the germline V gene. CDR3 bases: TGCGCCAGTTCGACAGGAGGCTCCTACGAGCAGTACTTC. This encodes CASSTGGSYEQYF.

The V call is TRBV4-1, the J call TRBJ2-4, with D unclear. The germline V gene has CDR1 MGHRA and CDR2 YSYEKL. The CDR3 loop spans 17 amino acids. V was trimmed by 0 bases and J by 0 bases, leaving 12 bases between them. Here the CDR3 reads CASSQDRATPAKNIQYF. In nucleotides, the CDR3 is TGCGCCAGCAGCCAAGATAGGGCCACCCCAGCCAAAAACATTCAGTACTTC.

This CDR3 reads CASSLNSGGSLNEQFF. For the CDR3, the DNA is TGTGCCAGCAGCTTAAATTCAGGGGGTTCCTTAAATGAGCAGTTCTTC. This chain joins TRBV7-3 and TRBJ2-1; 7 nucleotides match TRBD1. With 1 base clipped from V and 7 bases from J, the junction kept 10 bases outside the gene matches. This CDR3 is built from 16 residues. CDR1 and CDR2 from the germline V gene are SGHTA and FQGTGA.

The gene calls are TRBV6-1 and TRBJ1-4; no definite D call. Deletions cut 5 bases from V and 3 bases from J, with 13 bases between. The CDR3 runs to 15 residues. Looked up from germline, CDR1 is MNHNS and CDR2 is SASEGT. DNA for the CDR3: TGTGCCAGCAGTCTATATCCGCAGGCTAATGAAAAACTGTTTTTT. Amino acid sequence: CASSLYPQANEKLFF.

There are a few counts of this clone. The V call is TRBV6-9, the J call TRBJ1-1; D possibly corresponds to TRBD1 (6 bases). The V end lost 3 bases, the J end lost 2 bases, and 10 bases lay between the germline ends. CDR3 size: 14 residues. Germline CDR1 and CDR2: MNHGY and SVAAGI. CDR3 region: CASSYGGQNTEAFF. The CDR3, as DNA: TGTGCCAGCAGTTACGGGGGGCAAAACACTGAAGCTTTCTTT.

J is TRBJ1-2 and V is TRBV6-6; no clear D. V lost 0 bases to trimming and J lost 7 bases, with 9 bases between them. CDR1 and CDR2 (germline): MNHNY, SVGAGI (reference sequence). The CDR3 totals 13 residues. The CDR3 is CASSYSGESGYTF. CDR3 coding DNA: TGTGCCAGCAGTTACTCGGGTGAAAGTGGCTACACCTTC.

This clone was seen more than once but under ten times. The chain uses TRBV7-3 and TRBJ2-2, with 10 nucleotides matching TRBD1. Germline V gives CDR1 SGHTA, CDR2 FQGTGA. There are 16 residues in the CDR3. V gave up 5 bases and J gave up 2 bases; unmatched junction bases: 5. The CDR3 DNA reads as TGTGCCAGCAGCATGACAGGGGGCTACAACACCGGGGAGCTGTTTTTT. Translated: CASSMTGGYNTGELFF. Variable domain in full (rest from reference TRBV7-3 and TRBJ2-2): GAGVSQTPSNKVTEKGKYVELRCDPISGHTALYWYRQSLGQGPEFLIYFQGTGAADDSGLPNDRFFAVRPEGSVSTLKIQRTERGDSAVYLCASSMTGGYNTGELFFGEGSRLTVL.

There are a few counts of this clone. The rearrangement links TRBV15 to TRBJ2-1, with D perhaps matching TRBD1 (6 bases). The CDR3 is made up of 15 amino acids. V shed 1 base and J shed 6 bases, with 13 bases lying between them. Per germline, CDR1 LNHNV and CDR2 YYDKDF (reference sequence). CDR3 residues: CATSRGRIGGNEQFF. The CDR3 coding sequence is TGTGCCACCAGCAGAGGTCGAATAGGGGGCAATGAGCAGTTCTTC.

CDR3 in DNA: TGTGCCAGCAGCTCCGGGACAGGGGTCACCGGGGAGCTGTTTTTT. Translating gives CASSSGTGVTGELFF. The chain recombines TRBV6-1 with TRBJ2-2, with 10 bases that match TRBD1. The junction had 5 bases not matched to a gene; V was cut back by 6 bases and J by 4 bases. CDR3 length equals 15 residues. Germline CDR1 and CDR2: MNHNS and SASEGT.